This entry features one T cell receptor beta chain sequence. Its cognate antigen is unknown. This entry comes from a study of cytomegalovirus exposure and HLA in healthy donors. Vbeta (60) and Jbeta (13) primers were used in the PCR. The assay was immunoSEQ multiplex PCR, and TCRdb's table has in-frame clones only and misses some. This table has about 150,000 clones, 80% appearing once. Study-level points and caveats: When analyzed later, a missense DCLRE1C variant was found to be linked to TCR beta V- and J-gene trimming.

V was pared by 0 bases and J by 1 base, with 10 bases between. CDR1 and CDR2 from the germline V gene are SGHKS and YYEKEE (reference sequence). CDR3 length: 16 amino acids. The chain carries TRBV5-5 and TRBJ2-2, with D perhaps TRBD1 (5 bases). Sequenced input: PBMCs. The clonotype originates from a man younger than 45 in good health and CMV-seropositive. The CDR3 is CASSLAPGMNTGELFF. The CDR3 DNA follows: TGTGCCAGCAGCTTGGCCCCAGGGATGAACACCGGGGAGCTGTTTTTT.